This T cell receptor (beta chain) was captured by sequencing in a study of T cell responses to AZD1222 COVID-19 vaccine. General study results and limits: CD4 TCRs linked to vaccination spanned spike, dominating at 160-218 and 743-854. Recipients of AZD1222 seropositive at baseline numbered only 5 or 6. The donor group comprised mostly white British people and more females; the analysis possibly underestimated clonal diversity.

Only in-frame clones appear in the TCRdb table, and some are missing; sequencing was by immunoSEQ multiplex PCR. The data show about 110,000 clones, 88% seen once. Concerning this clone itself: Its antigen is not known.

V shed 7 bases and J 4 bases; nucleotides not matched to a gene: 7. The CDR3 sequence is 14 residues long. Per the germline V gene, CDR1 is SNHLY and CDR2 is FYNNEI. This specimen was peripheral blood, taken on day 0 of AZD1222 vaccination. The V call is TRBV2, the J call TRBJ2-7; the match to TRBD2 covers 10 bases. The receptor was isolated from an adult in good health. The CDR3 sequence is CASIPTSGEYEQYF. CDR3 coding DNA: TGTGCCAGCATCCCAACTAGCGGGGAGTACGAGCAGTACTTC.